The 23 T cell receptor beta chains below were found in one sample sequenced in a study of T-cell reconstitution after alpha-beta-depleted transplantation in children. Using unique molecular identifiers, the investigators prepared the TCRbeta library. TCRdb reprocessed the PCR reads via MiXCR and lists one record per CDR3 protein. The sample includes about 110,000 distinct CDR3 sequences, 23% of them seen just once. The material was PBMCs, mostly from graft donor cells, obtained 180 days after TCRalphabeta/CD19-depleted stem cell transplant. The receptors originated from a male patient between 2 and 15 years old who had a stem cell transplant for chronic granulomatous disease, so the T cells may come from the graft donor.

This clonotype has at least ten counts. The chain couples TRBV10-3 to TRBJ2-3; 11 bases align to TRBD2. This CDR3 comprises 19 residues. Germline CDR1 reads ENHRY; CDR2 reads SYGVKD. J gave up 5 bases and V 0 bases, and 13 bases lay outside the gene matches. The CDR3 nucleotides read TGTGCCATCAGTGAGTCCGGTGAAACTAGCGGGAGACCAATAGATACGCAGTATTTT. Its translation is CAISESGETSGRPIDTQYF.

There are many counts of this clonotype. The chain uses TRBV24-1 and TRBJ2-1; TRBD1 agrees at 10 bases. The CDR3 has 15 residues. The germline CDR1 and CDR2 sequences are KGHDR and SFDVKD. V lost 5 bases, J lost 3 bases, and 3 bases stayed unmatched. CDR3 coding DNA: TGTGCCACCAGTGGACAGGGGGCCTACTACAATGAGCAGTTCTTC. Residues: CATSGQGAYYNEQFF.

This chain uses TRBV18 with TRBJ1-1; D gene unclear. V was pared by 3 bases and J by 5 bases, with 13 bases between. The CDR3 spans 14 residues. Germline CDR1 is KGHSH and CDR2 is LQKENI. The CDR3 bases are TGTGCCAGCTCACCGGGTAGAAGGGATACTGAAGCTTTCTTT. Translating gives CASSPGRRDTEAFF.

About this clonotype: This clone may be a read error of a much larger clone one base away. The chain recombines TRBV29-1 with TRBJ2-1; D unresolved. This CDR3 is 16 amino acids long. The germline V and J ends were trimmed by 5 bases and 0 bases, with 17 bases remaining between them. Germline V lookup: CDR1 SQVTM, CDR2 ANQGSEA. The CDR3 spells CSVLDPGSSSYNEQFF. CDR3 nucleotide sequence: TGCAGCGTTTTGGACCCCGGCTCCAGCTCCTACAATGAGCAGTTCTTC.

The chain recombines TRBV28 with TRBJ2-5; D is perhaps TRBD1 (5 bases). Trimming stripped 10 bases from V and 1 base from J, with 16 bases between. The germline V gene has CDR1 MDHEN and CDR2 SYDVKM. This CDR3 contains 14 residues. The CDR3 DNA reads as TGTGCCACCATGGGATCGGACACCCAAGAGACCCAGTACTTC. Protein sequence: CATMGSDTQETQYF.

This clonotype was seen repeatedly, ten times or more. V usage is TRBV28 and J usage is TRBJ2-7; TRBD1 matches at 9 bases. The CDR3 is made up of 15 amino acids. V dropped 4 bases and J dropped 4; count of bases not matched to a gene: 8. Germline CDR1 is MDHEN and CDR2 is SYDVKM. CDR3 in DNA: TGTGCCAGCAGTTCCGACAGGGGGAAAGTATACGAGCAGTACTTC. Translating gives CASSSDRGKVYEQYF. Filled out from reference TRBV28 and TRBJ2-7, the complete variable domain reads DVKVTQSSRYLVKRTGEKVFLECVQDMDHENMFWYRQDPGLGLRLIYFSYDVKMKEKGDIPEGYSVSREKKERFSLILESASTNQTSMYLCASSSDRGKVYEQYFGPGTRLTVT.

The chain combines TRBV3-1 with TRBJ2-5; D not certain. With 2 bases removed from V and 4 bases from J, the gap between germline ends came to 8 bases. The CDR3 is made up of 13 amino acids. The germline CDR1 and CDR2 sequences are LGHDT and YNNKEL (reference sequence). This CDR3 reads CASSQLRSETQYF. In DNA, the CDR3 is TGTGCCAGCAGCCAACTGCGGTCAGAGACCCAGTACTTC.

This clonotype was found a few times. The CDR3 loop is CSVEARLAKNIQYF. CDR3 DNA sequence: TGCAGCGTTGAGGCTAGACTGGCCAAAAACATTCAGTACTTC. The V and J genes are TRBV29-1 and TRBJ2-4, with unresolved D. The ends were cut back, 3 bases at V and 1 base at J, with 10 bases in the middle. The CDR3 runs 14 residues. Per germline, CDR1 SQVTM and CDR2 ANQGSEA.

This clonotype appeared a few times. The J gene is TRBJ2-1, the V gene TRBV29-1, with 10 positions matching TRBD2. Germline CDR1 is SQVTM and CDR2 is ANQGSEA. With 0 bases clipped from V and 3 bases from J, the junction kept 5 bases outside the gene matches. The CDR3 totals 16 residues. The CDR3 DNA reads as TGCAGCGTTGAAGATCCCGCTAGCGGGAGCTACAATGAGCAGTTCTTC. Amino acids: CSVEDPASGSYNEQFF.

The chain has TRBV28 and TRBJ2-5; D tentatively fits TRBD1 or TRBD2 (5 bases each). The CDR3 totals 13 residues. The germline V gene encodes CDR1 MDHEN and CDR2 SYDVKM. V was clipped by 4 bases and J by 1 base, with 7 bases between them. The CDR3: CASSSGTQETQYF. CDR3 nucleotides: TGTGCCAGCAGTTCCGGGACCCAAGAGACCCAGTACTTC. Filled out from reference TRBV28 and TRBJ2-5, the complete variable domain reads DVKVTQSSRYLVKRTGEKVFLECVQDMDHENMFWYRQDPGLGLRLIYFSYDVKMKEKGDIPEGYSVSREKKERFSLILESASTNQTSMYLCASSSGTQETQYFGPGTRLLVL.

CDR3 sequence: CASSVEAEAYNEQFF. The CDR3 DNA reads TGTGCCAGCAGCGTAGAAGCGGAGGCCTACAATGAGCAGTTCTTC. The chain employs TRBV9 and TRBJ2-1; D may be TRBD2 (5 bases). This CDR3 spans 15 amino acids. From germline, CDR1 is SGDLS and CDR2 YYNGEE. V was trimmed by 0 bases and J by 2 bases, leaving 9 bases between them.

This clonotype was counted a few times. This chain links TRBV9 with TRBJ2-3; 10 positions agree with TRBD2. The V segment lost 1 base and the J segment 0 bases; nucleotides outside the gene matches: 11. The germline V gene encodes CDR1 SGDLS and CDR2 YYNGEE. The CDR3 length is 19 residues. CDR3 protein: CASSVNGIAGGRSTDTQYF. CDR3 nucleotides: TGTGCCAGCAGCGTAAATGGGATAGCGGGAGGCAGGAGCACAGATACGCAGTATTTT.

This clonotype showed up many times. This chain links TRBV7-9 with TRBJ2-5, with 7 bases that match TRBD2. Looked up from germline, CDR1 is SEHNR and CDR2 is FQNEAQ (reference sequence). The J segment lost 2 bases and the V segment lost 4 bases, leaving 10 bases of the junction unmatched. CDR3 size: 16 residues. Here the CDR3 reads CASSYRPREAQETQYF. The CDR3 nucleotides are TGTGCCAGCAGCTACCGACCCCGGGAGGCACAAGAGACCCAGTACTTC.

This clonotype has more than one count but fewer than ten. The rearrangement joins TRBV6-2 or TRBV6-3 to TRBJ2-5; D gene uncertain. Trimming shortened V by 5 bases and J by 3 bases, and 7 bases separated the two germline ends. The CDR3 consists of 12 residues. CDR1 and CDR2 (germline): MNHEY, SVGEGT. The CDR3 loop reads CASSQRKETQYF. In nucleotides, the CDR3 is TGTGCCAGCAGTCAACGGAAAGAGACCCAGTACTTC.

The CDR3 protein is CASSGQGPNYGYTF. For the CDR3, the DNA is TGTGCCAGCTCCGGACAGGGCCCCAACTATGGCTACACCTTC. The chain joins TRBV12-3 or TRBV12-4 to TRBJ1-2; 8 nucleotides line up with TRBD1. Trimming took 8 bases from V and 2 from J; bases not matched to a gene: 7. The CDR3 covers 14 residues.

On this clonotype itself: Sequence at one end of the junction differs from germline and may be a read error. This chain links TRBV2 with TRBJ2-4; D is undetermined. The CDR3 is 15 amino acids. Germline lookup yields CDR1 SNHLY and CDR2 FYNNEI. The CDR3 is CASSDSPMTKNIQYF. DNA of the CDR3: TGTGCTAGCAGTGATTCGCCCATGACCAAAAACATTCAGTACTTC.

The rearrangement uses TRBV5-1 and TRBJ2-7; D possibly matches TRBD1 or TRBD2 (5 bases each). Per the germline V gene, CDR1 is SGHRS and CDR2 is YFSETQ. CDR3 length equals 12 residues. The V end was cut by 5 bases, the J end by 3 bases, with 9 bases between. CDR3 residues: CASRWDDYEQYF. CDR3 DNA: TGCGCCAGCAGGTGGGACGACTACGAGCAGTACTTC.

The gene calls are TRBV6-1 and TRBJ2-1, with 8 bases that match TRBD1. Losses at the gene ends were 6 bases for V and 5 bases for J; bases not matched to a gene: 18. CDR1 is MNHNS and CDR2 is SASEGT in the germline V gene. This CDR3 spans 18 amino acids. The CDR3: CASSPEFPGGLGNNEQFF. The CDR3 nucleotides read TGTGCCAGCAGCCCAGAGTTTCCAGGGGGCCTGGGAAACAATGAGCAGTTCTTC.

This clonotype was detected a few times. This chain links TRBV12-3 or TRBV12-4 with TRBJ2-3; D may be TRBD2 (6 bases). There are 17 residues in the CDR3. The V end was cut by 7 bases, the J end by 0 bases, with 20 bases between. CDR3 sequence (DNA): TGTGCCAGCAACCCTTTGGGGTGGAGGGTCAGCACAGATACGCAGTATTTT. It encodes CASNPLGWRVSTDTQYF.

J is TRBJ2-7 and V is TRBV10-3; D could derive from TRBD1 or TRBD2 (5 bases each). The length of the CDR3 is 15 residues. Germline V gene sequence: CDR1 ENHRY, CDR2 SYGVKD. V was trimmed by 6 bases and J by 0 bases, leaving 15 bases between them. The CDR3 DNA follows: TGTGCCATCAGCCCGGGGCTGGCAGGCTCCTACGAGCAGTACTTC. Translating it yields CAISPGLAGSYEQYF.

This clonotype was detected ten times or more. The chain joins TRBV20-1 to TRBJ2-5, with D unresolved. This CDR3 comprises 12 residues. Trimming shortened V by 6 bases and J by 4 bases, and 12 bases separated the two germline ends. Germline CDR1 reads DFQATT; CDR2 reads SNEGSKA (reference sequence). The CDR3 loop reads CSAPEVPETQYF. The CDR3 DNA sequence: TGCAGTGCCCCCGAGGTTCCAGAGACCCAGTACTTC.

The table lists this clonotype with many counts. The chain employs TRBV6-5 and TRBJ2-1; perhaps TRBD2 as D (5 bases). V lost 4 bases and J 8 bases, leaving 15 bases between the germline ends. The CDR3 loop spans 14 amino acids. Per the germline V gene, CDR1 is MNHEY and CDR2 is SVGAGI. As DNA, the CDR3 is TGTGCCAGCAGTTTTGCCTCGGGAAGGGATGAGCAGTTCTTC. Its protein product is CASSFASGRDEQFF.

The chain couples TRBV4-3 to TRBJ2-7; no reliable D call. The germline CDR1 and CDR2 sequences are LGHNA and YSLEER. V lost 0 bases to trimming and J lost 6 bases, with 18 bases between them. CDR3 length equals 16 residues. CDR3 residues: CASSQDQAGASLEQYF. The DNA of the CDR3 is TGCGCCAGCAGCCAAGATCAGGCAGGCGCAAGTCTCGAGCAGTACTTC.